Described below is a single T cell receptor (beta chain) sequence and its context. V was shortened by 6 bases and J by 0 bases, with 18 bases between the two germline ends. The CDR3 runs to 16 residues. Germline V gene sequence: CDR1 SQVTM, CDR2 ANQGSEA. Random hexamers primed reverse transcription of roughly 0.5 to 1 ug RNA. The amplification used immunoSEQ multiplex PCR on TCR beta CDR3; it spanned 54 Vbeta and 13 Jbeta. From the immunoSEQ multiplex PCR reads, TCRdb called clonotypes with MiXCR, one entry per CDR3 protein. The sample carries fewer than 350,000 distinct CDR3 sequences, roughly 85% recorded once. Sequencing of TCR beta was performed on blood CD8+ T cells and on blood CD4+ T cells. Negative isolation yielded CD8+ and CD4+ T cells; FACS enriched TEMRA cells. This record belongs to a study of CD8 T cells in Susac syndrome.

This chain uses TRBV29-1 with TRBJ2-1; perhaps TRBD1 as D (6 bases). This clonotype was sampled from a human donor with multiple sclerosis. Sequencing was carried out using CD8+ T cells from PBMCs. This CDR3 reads CSVTGQSGSSYNEQFF. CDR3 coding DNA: TGCAGCGTCACAGGGCAAAGTGGGAGCTCCTACAATGAGCAGTTCTTC.